The next 6 T cell receptor beta chains were all read from a single sample in a study of blood T cell repertoires in COVID-19. Method: immunoSEQ multiplex PCR; TCRdb's copy keeps in-frame clones and lacks some. The repertoire consists of roughly 150,000 clones, with around 82% occurring once and the leading ten covering approximately 6.9%. The sequenced sample was peripheral blood. The receptors stem from a man of 80 years or more with COVID-19, enrolled during active disease.

The chain recombines TRBV5-4 with TRBJ1-2, with TRBD1 matching over 8 bases. Per germline, CDR1 SGHNT and CDR2 YYREEE (reference sequence). This CDR3 spans 13 amino acids. Trimming took 4 bases from V and 4 from J; bases not matched to a gene: 3. The CDR3 DNA follows: TGTGCCAGCAGCCGCGGACAGGGCTATGGCTACACCTTC. It encodes CASSRGQGYGYTF.

The rearrangement joins TRBV7-8 to TRBJ2-5; D is perhaps TRBD2 (6 bases). The V and J ends lost 5 bases and 2 bases respectively, with 15 bases between them. Germline CDR1 reads SGHVS; CDR2 reads FQNEAQ. The CDR3 length is 15 residues. The CDR3 loop reads CASSPQGLQQETQYF. The DNA of the CDR3 is TGTGCCAGCAGCCCCCAAGGACTACAACAAGAGACCCAGTACTTC.

The chain employs TRBV5-1 and TRBJ2-7, with 12 bases fitting TRBD1. The CDR3 has 14 residues. Per germline, CDR1 SGHRS and CDR2 YFSETQ. The V gene end was trimmed by 0 bases and the J gene end by 8 bases; junction bases not matched to a gene: 3. The DNA for the CDR3 is TGCGCCAGCAGCTTGGAGGGACAGGGGGCAAAGCAGTACTTC. Amino acid sequence: CASSLEGQGAKQYF.

V and J are TRBV7-3 and TRBJ2-2; TRBD2 might be the D (6 bases). The germline CDR1 and CDR2 sequences are SGHTA and FQGTGA. The CDR3 loop spans 17 amino acids. V lost 0 bases and J 2 bases, leaving 13 bases between the germline ends. In nucleotides, the CDR3 is TGTGCCAGCAGCTTAACGAATAGGGGACTTAACACCGGGGAGCTGTTTTTT. Protein sequence: CASSLTNRGLNTGELFF.

This sequence joins TRBV6-5 and TRBJ2-3, with D tentatively TRBD1 (5 bases). V gave up 2 bases and J gave up 4 bases, with 10 bases separating them. Per the germline V gene, CDR1 is MNHEY and CDR2 is SVGAGI. The CDR3 runs to 14 residues. CDR3 sequence (DNA): TGTGCCAGCAGTTACGGCAGGGATCCAGATACGCAGTATTTT. This sequence encodes CASSYGRDPDTQYF.

This clone was recorded once. The V call is TRBV19, the J call TRBJ1-6; 9 nucleotides align to TRBD1. This CDR3 region has 14 residues. Germline-derived CDR1 and CDR2 are LNHDA and SQIVND (reference sequence). Losses at the gene ends were 5 bases for V and 8 bases for J; bases not matched to a gene: 4. The CDR3 region is CASSPRDRDSPLHF. The CDR3 nucleotides read TGTGCCAGTAGTCCCCGGGACAGGGATTCACCCCTCCACTTT.